This T cell receptor beta chain originates from a study of blood T cells in healthy people across ages. Study observations and caveats: The percentage of naive T cells correlated strongly with TCR beta diversity.

This CDR3 region has 14 residues. V was clipped by 1 base and J by 0 bases, with 6 bases between them. Per germline, CDR1 SGHRS and CDR2 YFSETQ. Remarks on this clonotype: Its antigen is unknown.

The second PCR ran about 6 to 12 cycles with a sample-barcoded 5' primer and J-beta primers. TCRdb re-analysed the 5' RACE reads in MiXCR, keeping a single row per CDR3 protein. The sample records about 780,000 distinct CDR3 sequences, about 45% being singletons. The chain is built from TRBV5-1 and TRBJ2-3; no reliable D call. Sequencing was carried out using blood. This TCR came from an older man in good health. CDR3 residues: CASSLLQSTDTQYF. CDR3 nucleotides: TGCGCCAGCAGCTTGTTGCAGAGCACAGATACGCAGTATTTT.